This T cell receptor beta chain stems from a study of human T cells and chemical hapten exposure (dated by TCRdb to 2020 to 2022). For context, the study as a whole: For sensitization, 2% DPC in acetone was applied to a roughly 2 cm by roughly 2 cm area of upper inner arm skin. Weekly therapeutic DPC doses were additionally applied to the scalp of patients throughout the roughly 25-week study period. Patch testing on the upper back used Finn chambers containing 0.01% DPC, with scoring done after 6 days according to International Contact Dermatitis Research Group standards. The mostly female patient cohort included alopecia areata with under or over 50% scalp involvement, alopecia totalis and alopecia universalis. Libraries were pooled for sequencing, and variation in per-sample TCR yields was attributed mainly to small differences in library volumes within the pool. The study tracked peripheral blood TCR repertoire changes in vivo during primary and secondary sensitization to the hapten diphenylcyclopropenone (DPC) in alopecia patients. Patient blood was sampled pre-sensitization (week 0) and at 2, 6 and about 24 weeks after DPC sensitization. For TCR sequencing, blood came from 25 to 35 alopecia patients at anywhere from one to four time points (pre-sensitization, 2, 6 and 24 weeks). General conclusions and limits of the study: A positive correlation was found between the number of PT1 expanded TCRs and patch test score, with significance reached at thresholds 8, 16 and 32 but not 4. Compared with pre-sensitization or healthy control sets, expanded TCRs formed significantly more large CDR3 similarity clusters, which is consistent with antigen-driven responses. Because every patient had alopecia, a presumed autoimmune disease, the patients' immune response might differ from that of healthy individuals. After repeated subsampling, changes were observed in the strength of the expansion versus patch-test correlation and in the threshold at which the correlation became significant. The number of TCRs above 1 in 1000 frequency did not change with DPC sensitization; there was no evidence of global repertoire structure alterations.

Library creation used RACE. For sequencing, a NextSeq 500 was employed. During library preparation, unique molecular identifiers were attached to individual cDNA molecules so that TCRs could be counted in a quantitative, reproducible way. Both TCR alpha and TCR beta chains were sequenced from each blood RNA sample. The published analysis was carried out like this. A median of about 87,000 TCRs per sample was observed, with a range of roughly 23,224 to 750,000. The Decombinator software suite was used to annotate the V, J and CDR3 of the TCR reads. Every sample was subsampled to the same number of TCRs (28,000) for the PS versus PT1 abundance plots. TCRs were defined as expanded if absent before sensitization and observed at least eight times at the 2-week time point. The public reads were quality trimmed at Q25 with fastp and then assembled into clones with MiXCR by TCRdb, keeping productive beta chains. One record per CDR3 amino acid sequence lists the most common genes and DNA. It is TCRdb's table, rather than the study itself, that gives the V and J calls and clone size. Present in this sample are 350,000 or so distinct CDR3 sequences, around 6.9% of which were seen just once. The top ten hold approximately 8% of the sample.

Concerning this clonotype itself: Its recognized antigen is unknown. Qualities for individual bases were not recorded, and no much larger clone is one base off.

V and J are trimmed by 7 bases and 8 bases, and the gene matches miss 13 bases of the junction. CDR1 and CDR2, looked up from the germline V gene (reference sequence), are MNHEY and SMNVEV. Including the terminal cysteine and phenylalanine, the CDR3 comprises 14 residues. The entry retains the CDR3 DNA only, 42 bases that are in frame from base 1. This specimen's time point label, interpreted: patch test 1, 2 weeks after DPC sensitization. The treatment or condition tag for this specimen amounts to: therapeutic diphenylcyclopropenone sensitization with weekly scalp DPC. At each patch-test visit, blood was drawn before the patch test was applied. Patients were considered eligible if aged 18 to 70, diagnosed with alopecia and deemed suitable for DPC therapy, and patients were excluded if pregnant. Unfractionated whole blood was collected in Tempus Blood RNA tubes, and total RNA was extracted from that blood.

The rearrangement combines TRBV27 with TRBJ1-2, and 7 junctional nucleotides match TRBD1. The receptor comes from a woman younger than 35 with alopecia areata. Some clones in this sample may be carry-over from other donors' samples. The input for sequencing was whole blood, taken in connection with sensitization to the hapten diphenylcyclopropenone (DPC). CDR3 reads: CASKDRARWSGYTF. The bases are TGTGCCAGCAAAGACAGGGCTCGTTGGAGCGGCTACACCTTC.